This is a list of T cell receptor beta chains from one sample in a study of blood T cell repertoires in COVID-19. Assay: immunoSEQ multiplex PCR; the TCRdb copy retains only in-frame clones and omits some. The table shows 470,000 or so clones, with nearly 90% occurring only once. Sequencing was done on a sample of PBMCs or T cells enriched from blood (not recorded which). These receptors came from a woman aged 18-35 years with acute COVID-19. CDR3s leave out the opening cysteine and the closing phenylalanine or tryptophan. Size tells how often a clone was seen (once, few, many) or the class of an expanded clone, and some rows leave it out.

CDR3 protein: ASRSGTSSLDEQF
V gene: TRBV5-1
J gene: TRBJ2-1
clone size: -

CDR3 protein: ASSPTSGGMDEQF
V gene: TRBV3-1/TRBV3-2
J gene: TRBJ2-1
clone size: -

CDR3 protein: ASSRTLGSYNEQF
V gene: TRBV27
J gene: TRBJ2-1
clone size: -

CDR3 protein: ASSRQDEAGYT
V gene: TRBV18
J gene: TRBJ1-2
clone size: once

CDR3 protein: AWSRDSSFNSPLH
V gene: TRBV30
J gene: TRBJ1-6
clone size: -

CDR3 protein: ASSLRVRGTAETQY
V gene: TRBV27
J gene: TRBJ2-5
clone size: -

CDR3 protein: AWSRVSGANVLT
V gene: TRBV30
J gene: TRBJ2-6
clone size: -

CDR3 protein: ASTASGSAYNEQF
V gene: TRBV28
J gene: TRBJ2-1
clone size: once

CDR3 protein: ASSLWVAGDTDTQY
V gene: TRBV5-4
J gene: TRBJ2-3
clone size: few

CDR3 protein: ASSPQTSVEQF
V gene: TRBV6-5
J gene: TRBJ2-1
clone size: -

CDR3 protein: ASSLRGTSGSFGTDTQY
V gene: TRBV7-2
J gene: TRBJ2-3
clone size: -

CDR3 protein: ATVPPGGTHTGELF
V gene: TRBV5-1
J gene: TRBJ2-2
clone size: few

CDR3 protein: ASSLREKLF
V gene: TRBV3-1/TRBV3-2
J gene: TRBJ1-4
clone size: -

CDR3 protein: ASSLDRNTEAF
V gene: TRBV18
J gene: TRBJ1-1
clone size: -

CDR3 protein: ASSQRRLAGPRSYEQY
V gene: TRBV28
J gene: TRBJ2-7
clone size: -

CDR3 protein: ASSFQTSGGTDTQY
V gene: TRBV11-2
J gene: TRBJ2-3
clone size: once

CDR3 protein: ASSLAQGDWWELF
V gene: TRBV5-5
J gene: TRBJ2-2
clone size: once

CDR3 protein: ASSQPKKVAGYNEQF
V gene: TRBV14
J gene: TRBJ2-1
clone size: -

CDR3 protein: ASSKERGGLAKNIQY
V gene: TRBV2
J gene: TRBJ2-4
clone size: -

CDR3 protein: ASSPGTNYNEQF
V gene: TRBV9
J gene: TRBJ2-1
clone size: -

CDR3 protein: AGRGATNTGELF
V gene: TRBV21-1
J gene: TRBJ2-2
clone size: -

CDR3 protein: AIRKALSTDTQY
V gene: TRBV10-3
J gene: TRBJ2-3
clone size: -

CDR3 protein: SVVLRQAYEQY
V gene: TRBV29-1
J gene: TRBJ2-7
clone size: -

CDR3 protein: ASSSRGMNTEAF
V gene: TRBV5-5
J gene: TRBJ1-1
clone size: -

CDR3 protein: ASSLDPGQYEQY
V gene: TRBV11-2
J gene: TRBJ2-7
clone size: -

CDR3 protein: ASSLNGGDNEQF
V gene: TRBV7-9
J gene: TRBJ2-1
clone size: -

CDR3 protein: ASSAGRRGGFEKLF
V gene: TRBV25-1
J gene: TRBJ1-4
clone size: -

CDR3 protein: ASSSREGGGYT
V gene: TRBV5-6
J gene: TRBJ1-2
clone size: -

CDR3 protein: ASSYRTSGRDTQY
V gene: TRBV6-2/TRBV6-3
J gene: TRBJ2-3
clone size: -

CDR3 protein: ASSLDRAGAYNEQF
V gene: TRBV11-2
J gene: TRBJ2-1
clone size: -

CDR3 protein: SFRTGRAYEQY
V gene: TRBV29-1
J gene: TRBJ2-7
clone size: -

CDR3 protein: ASNILAGVMETQY
V gene: TRBV7-2
J gene: TRBJ2-5
clone size: -

CDR3 protein: ASSIGATDRVNSPLH
V gene: TRBV19
J gene: TRBJ1-6
clone size: -

CDR3 protein: ASSFGRTGRNSPLH
V gene: TRBV5-4
J gene: TRBJ1-6
clone size: -

CDR3 protein: ASSLPQDQPQH
V gene: TRBV7-2
J gene: TRBJ1-5
clone size: -

CDR3 protein: ASGLVRTGDTGELF
V gene: TRBV12-5
J gene: TRBJ2-2
clone size: -

CDR3 protein: ASSKEGLAGGQTSSYNEQF
V gene: TRBV19
J gene: TRBJ2-1
clone size: -

CDR3 protein: ASSSPALYTEAF
V gene: TRBV27
J gene: TRBJ1-1
clone size: -

CDR3 protein: ASSPGQGYYGYT
V gene: TRBV5-1
J gene: TRBJ1-2
clone size: -

CDR3 protein: ASRDTGSGANVLT
V gene: TRBV4-2
J gene: TRBJ2-6
clone size: -

CDR3 protein: ASSSDRDDEQF
V gene: TRBV19
J gene: TRBJ2-1
clone size: -